This passage covers 3 T cell receptor beta chains from one sample sequenced in a study of blood T cell repertoires in COVID-19. Using immunoSEQ multiplex PCR, the repertoire was profiled, and TCRdb retains in-frame clones only, with some absent. The data show some 200,000 clones, around 87% seen once. The sequencing input was peripheral blood. These receptor sequences come from a man in his forties with active or convalescent COVID-19.

The chain uses TRBV7-6 and TRBJ1-1; 7 bases fit TRBD1. From germline, CDR1 is SGHVS and CDR2 FNYEAQ. Trimming removed 5 bases from V and 0 bases from J; junction bases left unmatched: 6. The CDR3 sequence is 15 residues long. CDR3 amino acids: CASSPRQGMNTEAFF. CDR3 nucleotide sequence: TGTGCCAGCAGCCCGAGACAGGGAATGAACACTGAAGCTTTCTTT.

The CDR3: CASSPSIQSAPGHF. In nucleotides, the CDR3 is TGCGCCAGCAGCCCTTCGATCCAATCAGCCCCAGGCCATTTT. The chain recombines TRBV4-3 with TRBJ1-5; D is unresolved. Between the trimmed V and J ends, which lost 4 bases and 16 bases, there was a span of 23 bases. CDR3 length equals 14 residues. Germline V gives CDR1 LGHNA, CDR2 YSLEER.

V gene TRBV29-1 combines with J gene TRBJ2-3, with TRBD1 matching over 7 bases. The CDR3 spans 15 residues. Germline CDR1 is SQVTM and CDR2 is ANQGSEA. V was pared by 4 bases and J by 0 bases, with 7 bases of the junction left unmatched. The CDR3 DNA is TGCAGCGTTGTTCCCGGGACAGCTAGCACAGATACGCAGTATTTT. Translation gives CSVVPGTASTDTQYF.